This TCR beta chain was obtained from a study of cytomegalovirus exposure and HLA in healthy donors. The table lists this clone with a count of one. The primer mix had 60 Vbeta and 13 Jbeta primers. Repertoires were generated with immunoSEQ multiplex PCR, while TCRdb's copy carries only in-frame clones and drops some. Among over 150,000 clones listed, about three quarters were seen once. The germline V and J ends were trimmed by 7 bases and 1 base, with 28 bases remaining between them. Germline V gene data show CDR1 as MDHEN and CDR2 as SYDVKM. The CDR3 totals 19 residues. Input material: PBMCs. The chain links TRBV28 to TRBJ1-1; no firm D call. The origin of this receptor is a middle-aged woman in good health and CMV-seronegative. CDR3 DNA sequence: TGTGCCAGCAATGTCATTTCAGAGGTGCCCTTCTTGAGGAACACTGAAGCTTTCTTT. Amino acid sequence: CASNVISEVPFLRNTEAFF.